This is a list of T cell receptor beta chains from one sample in a study of blood T cell repertoires in COVID-19. Using immunoSEQ multiplex PCR, the repertoire was profiled, and TCRdb retains in-frame clones only, with some absent. The sample records about 47,000 clones, about 87% being singletons. What was sequenced was peripheral blood. The receptor source for this set is a human donor with active COVID-19. The donor label of this sample is uncertain. The CDR3 runs from the conserved cysteine through the conserved F or W. D genes are given only for firm matches. The size of a clone is reported for some rows only, either as once, few or many, or as a class for expanded clones.

V gene: TRBV10-3; D gene: -; J gene: TRBJ2-7; clone size: -; CDR3 protein: CAISARESSYEQYF; CDR3 DNA: TGTGCCATCAGTGCCCGGGAAAGCTCCTACGAGCAGTACTTC
V gene: TRBV19; D gene: TRBD2; J gene: TRBJ2-1; clone size: -; CDR3 protein: CASSIIGTSGYNEQFF; CDR3 DNA: TGTGCCAGTAGTATAATTGGGACTAGCGGCTACAATGAGCAGTTCTTC
V gene: TRBV3-1/TRBV3-2; D gene: TRBD1; J gene: TRBJ1-2; clone size: -; CDR3 protein: CASSRGTEIYGYTF; CDR3 DNA: TGTGCCAGCAGCCGAGGGACAGAAATCTATGGCTACACCTTC
V gene: TRBV27; D gene: -; J gene: TRBJ2-7; clone size: -; CDR3 protein: CASSLAGPSYEQYF; CDR3 DNA: TGTGCCAGCAGTTTAGCGGGCCCCTCCTACGAGCAGTACTTC
V gene: TRBV9; D gene: -; J gene: TRBJ2-5; clone size: -; CDR3 protein: CASSVFSGRYQETQYF; CDR3 DNA: TGTGCCAGCAGCGTTTTTTCAGGGAGGTACCAAGAGACCCAGTACTTC
V gene: TRBV27; D gene: -; J gene: TRBJ1-1; clone size: few; CDR3 protein: CASSTSGRGYTEAFF; CDR3 DNA: TGTGCCAGCAGTACCTCCGGACGGGGGTACACTGAAGCTTTCTTT
V gene: TRBV4-2; D gene: -; J gene: TRBJ1-2; clone size: -; CDR3 protein: CASSQDLAGRYGYTF; CDR3 DNA: TGTGCCAGCAGCCAAGATCTGGCAGGGCGCTATGGCTACACCTTC
V gene: TRBV11-3; D gene: TRBD1; J gene: TRBJ2-7; clone size: -; CDR3 protein: CASSPRDRGRTYEQYF; CDR3 DNA: TGTGCCAGCAGCCCCCGGGACAGGGGCCGTACCTACGAGCAGTACTTC
V gene: TRBV3-1/TRBV3-2; D gene: TRBD1; J gene: TRBJ1-3; clone size: -; CDR3 protein: CASRSNRGISGNTIYF; CDR3 DNA: TGTGCCAGCAGGAGTAACAGGGGGATCTCTGGAAACACCATATATTTT
V gene: TRBV7-9; D gene: TRBD1; J gene: TRBJ2-7; clone size: -; CDR3 protein: CASSLGTGGEQYF; CDR3 DNA: TGTGCCAGCAGCCTAGGGACAGGGGGCGAGCAGTACTTC
V gene: TRBV5-1; D gene: -; J gene: TRBJ1-1; clone size: -; CDR3 protein: CASRFGTEAFF; CDR3 DNA: TGCGCCAGCAGGTTCGGGACTGAAGCTTTCTTT
V gene: TRBV6-4; D gene: TRBD2; J gene: TRBJ2-3; clone size: -; CDR3 protein: CASSDSRGGPDTQYF; CDR3 DNA: TGTGCCAGCAGTGACTCGCGGGGGGGCCCAGATACGCAGTATTTT
V gene: TRBV12-5; D gene: TRBD1; J gene: TRBJ2-5; clone size: -; CDR3 protein: CASGLGTGQETQYF; CDR3 DNA: TGTGCTAGTGGTTTGGGGACAGGCCAAGAGACCCAGTACTTC
V gene: TRBV28; D gene: TRBD2; J gene: TRBJ2-3; clone size: -; CDR3 protein: CASSSRLLREGTDTQYF; CDR3 DNA: TGTGCCAGCAGTTCCCGCCTCTTACGGGAGGGCACAGATACGCAGTATTTT
V gene: TRBV5-1; D gene: TRBD2; J gene: TRBJ2-2; clone size: -; CDR3 protein: CASSPLASGNTGELFF; CDR3 DNA: TGCGCCAGCAGCCCCCTCGCTAGCGGGAACACCGGGGAGCTGTTTTTT
V gene: TRBV11-1; D gene: TRBD1; J gene: TRBJ2-3; clone size: -; CDR3 protein: CASSLYRGGFTDTQYF; CDR3 DNA: TGTGCCAGCAGCTTATACAGGGGTGGGTTCACAGATACGCAGTATTTT
V gene: TRBV6-2/TRBV6-3; D gene: -; J gene: TRBJ2-7; clone size: -; CDR3 protein: CASSLQLSSYEQYF; CDR3 DNA: TGTGCCAGCAGTTTACAGTTGAGCTCCTACGAGCAGTACTTC
V gene: TRBV27; D gene: -; J gene: TRBJ1-4; clone size: -; CDR3 protein: CASSSRGANEKLFF; CDR3 DNA: TGTGCCAGCAGTTCCAGGGGCGCTAATGAAAAACTGTTTTTT
V gene: TRBV6-2/TRBV6-3; D gene: TRBD2; J gene: TRBJ2-7; clone size: -; CDR3 protein: CASSSPSGNYEQYF; CDR3 DNA: TGTGCCAGCAGTTCCCCTAGCGGGAACTACGAGCAGTACTTC
V gene: TRBV6-6; D gene: -; J gene: TRBJ2-2; clone size: -; CDR3 protein: CASRIEQNTGELFF; CDR3 DNA: TGTGCCAGCAGGATCGAACAGAACACCGGGGAGCTGTTTTTT
V gene: TRBV7-2; D gene: TRBD2; J gene: TRBJ2-7; clone size: -; CDR3 protein: CASSLFDSGGPSTYEQYF; CDR3 DNA: TGTGCCAGCAGCTTATTCGATAGCGGGGGGCCTTCCACCTACGAGCAGTACTTC
V gene: TRBV2; D gene: TRBD2; J gene: TRBJ2-7; clone size: -; CDR3 protein: CASSPPSTSGGGEQYF; CDR3 DNA: TGTGCCAGCAGCCCGCCTTCGACTAGCGGGGGGGGCGAGCAGTACTTC
V gene: TRBV5-1; D gene: TRBD1; J gene: TRBJ2-3; clone size: -; CDR3 protein: CASSIGQGSYASTDTQYF; CDR3 DNA: TGCGCCAGCAGCATTGGACAGGGGAGCTACGCTAGCACAGATACGCAGTATTTT
V gene: TRBV30; D gene: -; J gene: TRBJ1-5; clone size: -; CDR3 protein: CAWSDSSNQPQHF; CDR3 DNA: TGTGCCTGGAGTGACAGCAGCAATCAGCCCCAGCATTTT
V gene: TRBV2; D gene: -; J gene: TRBJ2-6; clone size: -; CDR3 protein: CASKFTSSGANVLTF; CDR3 DNA: TGTGCCAGCAAATTTACGAGTTCCGGGGCCAACGTCCTGACTTTC
V gene: TRBV6-5; D gene: TRBD2; J gene: TRBJ2-7; clone size: once; CDR3 protein: CASSYSGTSGYYEQYF; CDR3 DNA: TGTGCCAGCAGTTACTCGGGGACTAGCGGCTACTACGAGCAGTACTTC
V gene: TRBV19; D gene: TRBD1; J gene: TRBJ1-5; clone size: -; CDR3 protein: CASSIDRDQPQHF; CDR3 DNA: TGTGCCAGTAGCATCGACAGGGATCAGCCCCAGCATTTT
V gene: TRBV11-3; D gene: TRBD1; J gene: TRBJ2-2; clone size: -; CDR3 protein: CASSGRGIGAGELFF; CDR3 DNA: TGTGCCAGCAGCGGCAGGGGGATCGGGGCCGGGGAGCTGTTTTTT
V gene: TRBV19; D gene: -; J gene: TRBJ2-7; clone size: -; CDR3 protein: CASSDIFSYEQYF; CDR3 DNA: TGTGCCAGTAGTGACATATTCTCCTACGAGCAGTACTTC
V gene: TRBV5-6; D gene: -; J gene: TRBJ2-7; clone size: -; CDR3 protein: CASSQKRGYEQYF; CDR3 DNA: TGTGCCAGCAGCCAGAAGCGCGGGTACGAGCAGTACTTC
V gene: TRBV4-1; D gene: -; J gene: TRBJ1-5; clone size: once; CDR3 protein: CASSYKLNQPQHF; CDR3 DNA: TGCGCCAGCAGCTATAAACTCAATCAGCCCCAGCATTTT
V gene: TRBV10-3; D gene: TRBD1; J gene: TRBJ1-2; clone size: once; CDR3 protein: CALRGSRDSSSRYTF; CDR3 DNA: TGTGCCCTCCGAGGGTCCCGGGACAGTTCCTCCCGCTACACCTTC
V gene: TRBV10-2; D gene: TRBD1; J gene: TRBJ2-2; clone size: -; CDR3 protein: CASSGPGQGPENGELFF; CDR3 DNA: TGCGCCAGCAGTGGACCGGGACAGGGACCCGAAAACGGGGAGCTGTTTTTT